Included here is one TCR beta chain sequence, with context. Profiling relied on immunoSEQ multiplex PCR, and the TCRdb table lists in-frame clones only, not all of them. The sample consists of roughly 200,000 clones, 82% of them appearing once. V shed 4 bases and J shed 5 bases, with 5 bases lying between them. Germline CDR1 reads MNHEY; CDR2 reads SVGEGT. This CDR3 region has 11 residues. This sample is part of a study of blood T cell repertoires in COVID-19. Study at large: Samples came from the United States, Italy and Spain, spanning acute and convalescent COVID-19.

The sequenced sample consisted of PBMCs or T cells enriched from blood (not recorded which). The chain links TRBV6-2 or TRBV6-3 to TRBJ1-1, with a possible D match to TRBD1 (5 bases). The clonotype originates from a man between 35 and 55 years old who had recovered from COVID-19. CDR3: CASSSGTEAFF. CDR3 in DNA: TGTGCCAGCAGTTCAGGGACTGAAGCTTTCTTT.